In its sample, the clone carrying this T cell receptor beta chain was seen many times. Its antigen is unknown. These data are taken from a study of T cells in Graves' hyperthyroidism and ophthalmopathy. The CDR3 covers 16 residues. CDR1 and CDR2 (germline): DFQATT, SNEGSKA (reference sequence). V lost 0 bases to trimming and J lost 4 bases, with 16 bases between them. Regions amplified from RNA transcripts were the TCR beta CDR3 regions. TCR CDR3 underwent first-round RT-PCR with the HTBI primer set. Each CDR3 protein is one row after TCRdb ran MiXCR on the multiplex PCR reads. The sample holds 600,000 to 900,000 distinct CDR3 sequences, about a sixth seen once. Findings of the study overall: Prediction of ophthalmopathy progression came a median around 6 months pre-onset.

Material for sequencing was blood. This sequence originates from a man between 18 and 35 years old with Graves' hyperthyroidism. J is TRBJ1-5 and V is TRBV20-1, with D uncertain. In DNA form, the CDR3 reads TGCAGTGCTAGAGATCTTGCGGGGAGTTGGAATCAGCCCCAGCATTTT. This translates into CSARDLAGSWNQPQHF.